Presented here are 7 T cell receptor beta chains from one specimen sequenced in a study of blood T cells in healthy people across ages. A J-beta primer mix and a sample-barcoded 5' primer were used in a second PCR of roughly 6 to 11 cycles. TCRdb reprocessed the 5' RACE reads with MiXCR, giving one entry per CDR3 protein. This table has about 1.5 million distinct CDR3 sequences, 35% to 45% appearing once. The sequenced sample was blood. The receptors were gathered from a woman aged 18-30 years in good health.

The chain links TRBV18 to TRBJ1-2, with TRBD1 identical over 9 bases. Germline V gene data show CDR1 as KGHSH and CDR2 as LQKENI. The CDR3 is made up of 14 amino acids. Losses at the gene ends were 3 bases for V and 10 bases for J; bases not matched to a gene: 9. This CDR3 reads CASSPGTGTNVYTF. DNA of the CDR3: TGTGCCAGCTCACCGGGGACAGGGACTAATGTCTACACCTTC.

The chain has TRBV11-2 and TRBJ2-1, with 7 nucleotides matching TRBD2. The CDR3 length is 14 residues. V lost 5 bases to trimming and J lost 15 bases; unmatched junction nucleotides: 16. The germline V gene encodes CDR1 SGHAT and CDR2 FQNNGV. Written as DNA, the CDR3 is TGTGCCAGCAGCCCCCGCCTAGTTGCGGGAGAGTGGTTCTTC. Its translation: CASSPRLVAGEWFF.

The V gene is TRBV3-1, the J gene TRBJ2-7; D might be TRBD2 (5 bases). The CDR3 sequence is 16 residues long. V lost 0 bases to trimming and J lost 2 bases, with 14 bases between them. Germline loops: CDR1 LGHDT, CDR2 YNNKEL (reference sequence). The CDR3 protein is CASSQDRAGSTYEQYF. CDR3 nucleotide sequence: TGTGCCAGCAGCCAAGATCGGGCGGGCAGTACCTACGAGCAGTACTTC.

The genes are TRBV5-5 and TRBJ1-2; D is uncertain. Per the germline V gene, CDR1 is SGHKS and CDR2 is YYEKEE (reference sequence). This CDR3 region has 15 residues. V was cut by 3 bases and J by 1 base, with 13 bases left in between. CDR3 amino acids: CASSSLGPVNYGYTF. The CDR3 DNA reads as TGTGCCAGCAGCTCCTTGGGTCCGGTTAACTATGGCTACACCTTC.

This chain joins TRBV2 and TRBJ2-1, with TRBD1 matching over 7 bases. J was trimmed by 6 bases and V by 6 bases; bases with no gene match: 11. CDR1 is SNHLY and CDR2 is FYNNEI in the germline V gene. The length of the CDR3 is 15 residues. The CDR3 loop reads CASRTGYRGSNEQFF. The CDR3, as DNA: TGTGCCAGCAGGACAGGGTATAGGGGTAGCAATGAGCAGTTCTTC.

In its sample, this clonotype was seen a few times. The rearrangement links TRBV4-3 to TRBJ1-2; TRBD1 matches at 9 bases. CDR1 is LGHNA and CDR2 is YSLEER in the germline V gene. The trim removed 0 bases at V and 7 bases at J, leaving 6 bases unmatched. The CDR3 runs to 15 residues. CDR3 residues: CASSQDGQGTSGYTF. CDR3 sequence (DNA): TGCGCCAGCAGCCAAGATGGACAGGGGACTTCTGGCTACACCTTC.

This clonotype showed up just a few times. The chain links TRBV29-1 to TRBJ1-1; 7 bases agree with TRBD1. The V gene end was trimmed by 1 base and the J gene end by 6 bases; junction bases not matched to a gene: 2. The CDR3 is 12 residues long. CDR1 is SQVTM, CDR2 ANQGSEA, per germline. The CDR3 reads CSVEGQGSEAFF. CDR3 in DNA: TGCAGCGTTGAAGGACAGGGCTCTGAAGCTTTCTTT.